One sample yielded the 32 T cell receptor beta chains listed below, sequenced in a study of radiotherapy plus CTLA-4 blockade in lung cancer. Generated by immunoSEQ multiplex PCR, the TCRdb table keeps only in-frame clones and is missing some. The sample lists about 110,000 clones, roughly four fifths seen once, with less than 4% in the top ten. Sequenced material: peripheral blood, taken from a patient treated with radiotherapy plus ipilimumab. The receptors were sampled from a human donor with non-small cell lung cancer that progressed on radiotherapy plus ipilimumab. Some clones in this sample may be carry-over from other donors' samples.

This chain links TRBV11-2 with TRBJ2-5; a weak D match, TRBD1 (7 bases). This CDR3 contains 17 residues. Trimming left V 1 base short and J 2 bases short, with 17 bases between. The V gene's germline CDR1 is SGHAT and CDR2 FQNNGV. DNA for the CDR3: TGTGCCAGCAGCTTAGGACCCCCAGGGGGAGGACAAGAGACCCAGTACTTC. Its translation: CASSLGPPGGGQETQYF.

CDR3 amino acids: CASSLALDTGELFF. In nucleotides, the CDR3 is TGTGCCAGCAGCTTAGCGCTGGACACCGGGGAGCTGTTTTTT. The chain couples TRBV7-2 to TRBJ2-2; D uncertain. The CDR3 totals 14 residues. Germline V CDR1 and CDR2: SGHTA, FQGNSA. V was shortened by 0 bases and J by 3 bases, with 5 bases between the two germline ends.

The V and J genes are TRBV28 and TRBJ1-4; no firm D call. Germline loops: CDR1 MDHEN, CDR2 SYDVKM. V was shortened by 6 bases and J by 4 bases, with 21 bases between the two germline ends. The CDR3 runs to 17 residues. CDR3 sequence: CASSPSGHGRVNEKLFF. For the CDR3, the DNA is TGTGCCAGCAGCCCCAGCGGTCACGGCAGAGTTAATGAAAAACTGTTTTTT.

The chain recombines TRBV7-2 with TRBJ2-3; D unclear. This CDR3 is 16 amino acids long. From germline, CDR1 is SGHTA and CDR2 FQGNSA. Trimming took off 1 base at V and 2 bases at J, with 13 bases between the two ends. The CDR3 is CASSLVRGGNTDTQYF. The CDR3 bases are TGTGCCAGCAGCTTAGTTCGAGGTGGCAACACAGATACGCAGTATTTT.

The V gene is TRBV7-2, the J gene TRBJ1-1; D unresolved. CDR1 SGHTA and CDR2 FQGNSA come from the germline V gene. V lost 2 bases, J lost 10 bases, and 8 bases lay in between. The CDR3 extends over 11 amino acids. CDR3 nucleotides: TGTGCCAGCAGCTTATGGTTCGGAGCTTTCTTT. Translation: CASSLWFGAFF.

The J gene is TRBJ1-1, the V gene TRBV11-1; the D gene is possibly TRBD1 (5 bases). The CDR3 contains 15 residues. Between the trimmed V and J ends, which lost 3 bases and 0 bases, there was a span of 11 bases. Germline loops: CDR1 SGHAT, CDR2 FQDESV (reference sequence). The CDR3 reads CASSLRRGMNTEAFF. In DNA, the CDR3 is TGTGCCAGCAGCTTGAGACGGGGCATGAACACTGAAGCTTTCTTT.

This chain uses TRBV27 with TRBJ1-2; 8 bases line up with TRBD1. The germline V gene encodes CDR1 MNHEY and CDR2 SMNVEV (reference sequence). The CDR3 runs to 16 residues. After removal of 8 bases from V and 8 bases from J, the junction contained 19 bases not matched to a gene. CDR3 in DNA: TGTGCCAGCCATGGGGCAGGGGGCGCAAAGGTCGGGGGCTACACCTTC. Its protein is CASHGAGGAKVGGYTF.

This chain connects TRBV7-2 to TRBJ1-4; D remains unclear. V was shortened by 5 bases and J by 3 bases, with 7 bases between the two germline ends. The germline CDR1 and CDR2 sequences are SGHTA and FQGNSA. The CDR3 sequence is 13 residues long. The CDR3 bases are TGTGCCAGCAGCACACACCCTAATGAAAAACTGTTTTTT. This translates into CASSTHPNEKLFF.

As DNA, the CDR3 is TGTGCCAGCTCACCGACAGGGGGAGAAGTTGGGGAGCAGTACTTC. Its translation is CASSPTGGEVGEQYF. The rearrangement joins TRBV18 to TRBJ2-7; the match to TRBD1 covers 9 bases. Unmatched junction bases numbered 10, after V lost 3 bases and J lost 7 bases. The CDR3 sequence is 15 residues long. Germline V gives CDR1 KGHSH, CDR2 LQKENI.

This clone was counted only a few times. The rearrangement links TRBV15 to TRBJ2-7, with 11 nucleotides matching TRBD2. The junction had 5 bases not matched to a gene; V was cut back by 0 bases and J by 10 bases. The germline V gene has CDR1 LNHNV and CDR2 YYDKDF (reference sequence). The CDR3 runs to 14 residues. The CDR3 reads CATSRDRLAGTQYF. As DNA, the CDR3 is TGTGCCACCAGCAGAGATCGACTAGCGGGAACACAGTACTTC.

J is TRBJ2-7 and V is TRBV4-2; 9 bases line up with TRBD2. V was clipped by 0 bases and J by 0 bases; unmatched bases: 0. The CDR3 is 15 amino acids. Germline V gives CDR1 LGHNA, CDR2 YNFKEQ. The CDR3, as DNA: TGTGCCAGCAGCCAAGAGCGGGGGGGCTCCTACGAGCAGTACTTC. It translates to CASSQERGGSYEQYF.

The rearrangement links TRBV11-1 to TRBJ2-1; no reliable D call. The V gene lost 7 bases and the J gene lost 4 bases, with 14 bases spanning the gap. From germline, CDR1 is SGHAT and CDR2 FQDESV (reference sequence). The CDR3 loop spans 14 amino acids. CDR3 loop: CASTLGPEYNEQFF. The CDR3 DNA reads TGTGCCAGCACCCTAGGTCCAGAATACAATGAGCAGTTCTTC.

This clone was found a few times. J is TRBJ1-1 and V is TRBV7-3; unclear D gene. Germline CDR1 SGHTA, CDR2 FQGTGA. This CDR3 comprises 17 residues. V was clipped by 5 bases and J by 4 bases, with 23 bases between them. The CDR3 loop is CASSTQGKGFLSTEAFF. The CDR3 DNA reads TGTGCCAGCAGCACACAAGGGAAAGGATTTCTGAGCACTGAAGCTTTCTTT.

V gene TRBV10-1 combines with J gene TRBJ2-7, with D hard to call. V lost 6 bases, J lost 3 bases, and 3 bases lay in between. Germline V lookup: CDR1 WNHNN, CDR2 SYGVQD (reference sequence). This CDR3 region has 10 residues. In DNA form, the CDR3 reads TGCGCCAGCAGCCACTACGAGCAGTACTTC. This codes for CASSHYEQYF.

This clone was detected once. The DNA of the CDR3 is TGTGCCAGCAGCAGGGACAGATTTAATGAAAAACTGTTTTTT. Encoded protein: CASSRDRFNEKLFF. The J gene is TRBJ1-4, the V gene TRBV6-5, with 7 bases fitting TRBD1. The CDR3 is 14 residues long. From germline, CDR1 is MNHEY and CDR2 SVGAGI. After removal of 6 bases from V and 4 bases from J, the junction contained 5 bases not matched to a gene.

This chain joins TRBV7-8 and TRBJ1-5; tentatively, D is TRBD1 (6 bases). The CDR3 covers 15 residues. Deletions cut 5 bases from V and 0 bases from J, with 11 bases between. CDR1 and CDR2 (germline): SGHVS, FQNEAQ. Here the CDR3 DNA reads TGTGCCAGCAGCGCGCAGGGGTATAGCAATCAGCCCCAGCATTTT. Its translation: CASSAQGYSNQPQHF.

A word on this clone: This same CDR3 is encoded by further DNA sequences in the sample. The rearrangement links TRBV29-1 to TRBJ1-2; the D is unclear. The germline V gene has CDR1 SQVTM and CDR2 ANQGSEA. The length of the CDR3 is 11 residues. V gave up 4 bases and J gave up 3 bases, with 6 bases separating them. CDR3 nucleotides: TGCAGCGTTGGGGCAGACTATGGCTACACCTTC. It codes for CSVGADYGYTF.

The chain couples TRBV18 to TRBJ2-1; the D is unclear. The CDR3 totals 14 residues. Deletions cut 6 bases from V and 5 bases from J, with 14 bases between. Germline V gene lookup returns CDR1 KGHSH and CDR2 LQKENI. CDR3 in DNA: TGTGCCAGCTCGTCATTCAACGAGGACAATGAGCAGTTCTTC. Protein: CASSSFNEDNEQFF.

The CDR3 DNA reads as TGCGCCAGCAGCCTGGATCCTCAGGGGACGGCTCAGCCCCAGCATTTT. It is translated as CASSLDPQGTAQPQHF. This chain links TRBV5-1 with TRBJ1-5; a weak D match, TRBD1 (6 bases). Germline V CDR1 and CDR2: SGHRS, YFSETQ. The CDR3 runs to 16 residues. V dropped 4 bases and J dropped 6 bases, with 20 bases sitting between them. The variable domain in full, completed from reference TRBV5-1 and TRBJ1-5, reads KAGVTQTPRYLIKTRGQQVTLSCSPISGHRSVSWYQQTPGQGLQFLFEYFSETQRNKGNFPGRFSGRQFSNSRSEMNVSTLELGDSALYLCASSLDPQGTAQPQHFGDGTRLSIL.

CDR3 in amino acids: CASSQDVGGPHEKLFF. The DNA of the CDR3 is TGTGCCAGCAGCCAAGATGTCGGGGGGCCCCATGAAAAACTGTTTTTT. The V gene is TRBV14, the J gene TRBJ1-4; tentatively, D is TRBD1 (6 bases). The CDR3 extends over 16 amino acids. The germline CDR1 and CDR2 sequences are SGHDN and FVKESK. Trimming pared 0 bases from V and 6 bases from J, leaving 14 bases between.

The rearrangement joins TRBV19 to TRBJ1-6, with TRBD1 matching over 8 bases. Germline CDR1 reads LNHDA; CDR2 reads SQIVND (reference sequence). The CDR3 has 14 residues. J was trimmed by 10 bases and V by 5 bases; bases with no gene match: 7. The CDR3 is CASSRQGRESPLHF. CDR3 in DNA: TGTGCCAGTAGTCGACAGGGGAGGGAGTCACCCCTCCACTTT.

This clone was counted a single time. V is TRBV5-1 and J is TRBJ2-7, with D perhaps matching TRBD1 or TRBD2 (5 bases each). V was shortened by 4 bases and J by 2 bases, with 10 bases between the two germline ends. The germline V gene encodes CDR1 SGHRS and CDR2 YFSETQ. The CDR3 is 13 amino acids. CDR3 amino acids: CASSGTDTYEQYF. The CDR3 DNA sequence: TGCGCCAGCAGCGGGACGGATACCTACGAGCAGTACTTC. Full variable domain (remainder filled in from reference TRBV5-1 and TRBJ2-7): KAGVTQTPRYLIKTRGQQVTLSCSPISGHRSVSWYQQTPGQGLQFLFEYFSETQRNKGNFPGRFSGRQFSNSRSEMNVSTLELGDSALYLCASSGTDTYEQYFGPGTRLTVT.

The V and J genes are TRBV19 and TRBJ2-3, with 7 bases that match TRBD1. Trimming removed 5 bases from V and 4 bases from J; junction bases left unmatched: 9. The CDR3 has 15 residues. Looked up from germline, CDR1 is LNHDA and CDR2 is SQIVND (reference sequence). CDR3 residues: CASSQQGKAPDTQYF. The CDR3 DNA reads as TGTGCCAGTAGTCAACAGGGGAAGGCTCCAGATACGCAGTATTTT.

This chain uses TRBV12-5 with TRBJ1-4; TRBD1 is a possible D gene (6 bases). V shed 2 bases and J shed 10 bases, with 17 bases lying between them. Germline V gives CDR1 LGHNT, CDR2 FRNRAP. The CDR3 consists of 15 residues. The CDR3 DNA reads as TGTGCTAGTGGTTTGTGGACAGTCTCCCCCGGAAAACTGTTTTTT. Protein sequence: CASGLWTVSPGKLFF. The whole variable domain, remainder taken from reference TRBV12-5 and TRBJ1-4, is DARVTQTPRHKVTEMGQEVTMRCQPILGHNTVFWYRQTMMQGLELLAYFRNRAPLDDSGMPKDRFSAEMPDATLATLKIQPSEPRDSAVYFCASGLWTVSPGKLFFGSGTQLSVL.

The rearrangement links TRBV2 to TRBJ1-1; possible D gene TRBD1, 6 bases. CDR1 and CDR2 (germline): SNHLY, FYNNEI. Trimming stripped 7 bases from V and 0 bases from J, with 12 bases between. The CDR3 covers 14 residues. The CDR3 coding sequence is TGTGCCAGCAATCCGACAGGAGTGAACACTGAAGCTTTCTTT. This codes for CASNPTGVNTEAFF.

The chain couples TRBV5-8 to TRBJ2-6; no firm D call. The CDR3 runs 15 residues. The V and J ends lost 0 bases and 0 bases respectively, with 4 bases between them. From germline, CDR1 is SGHTS and CDR2 YDEGEE. The CDR3 DNA is TGTGCCAGCAGCTTGGATGGCTCTGGGGCCAACGTCCTGACTTTC. The encoded protein is CASSLDGSGANVLTF. Complete variable domain (other parts from reference TRBV5-8 and TRBJ2-6): EAGVTQSPTHLIKTRGQQATLRCSPISGHTSVYWYQQALGLGLQFLLWYDEGEERNRGNFPPRFSGRQFPNYSSELNVNALELEDSALYLCASSLDGSGANVLTFGAGSRLTVL.

A remark on this clone: Without the conserved terminal phenylalanine or tryptophan, this CDR3 likely stems from a read error. This sequence joins TRBV4-1 and TRBJ1-2, with D possibly matching TRBD1 (6 bases). The germline V gene has CDR1 MGHRA and CDR2 YSYEKL. The CDR3 has 15 residues. The V and J ends lost 0 bases and 7 bases respectively, with 15 bases between them. For the CDR3, the DNA is TGCGCCAGCAGCCAAGATAGTAGGGTCAGGGGTGGCTACACCCTC. It codes for CASSQDSRVRGGYTL.

The chain carries TRBV11-2 and TRBJ2-7, with 7 positions matching TRBD1. Trimming at V came to 5 bases and at J to 2 bases, leaving 9 bases not matched to a gene. Per germline, CDR1 SGHAT and CDR2 FQNNGV. This CDR3 spans 15 amino acids. The chain's CDR3 is CASSHVYRGPYEQYF. The CDR3 DNA reads as TGTGCCAGCAGCCACGTATACAGGGGTCCCTACGAGCAGTACTTC. Filled out from reference TRBV11-2 and TRBJ2-7, the complete variable domain reads EAGVAQSPRYKIIEKRQSVAFWCNPISGHATLYWYQQILGQGPKLLIQFQNNGVVDDSQLPKDRFSAERLKGVDSTLKIQPAKLEDSAVYLCASSHVYRGPYEQYFGPGTRLTVT.

The count of this clone is one. The chain has TRBV4-2 and TRBJ2-7, with 7 positions matching TRBD1. The CDR3 extends over 19 amino acids. Germline V gives CDR1 LGHNA, CDR2 YNFKEQ. Germline trimming cut 4 bases from V and 0 bases from J; bases unmatched to any gene: 18. CDR3 sequence: CASSLRQGALTGSSYEQYF. The CDR3, as DNA: TGTGCCAGCAGCCTTAGACAGGGTGCCCTGACGGGAAGCTCCTACGAGCAGTACTTC.

This CDR3 reads CATHRESYEQYF. Written as DNA, the CDR3 is TGTGCCACCCACAGGGAATCCTACGAGCAGTACTTC. V gene TRBV6-6 combines with J gene TRBJ2-7; D is possibly TRBD1 (6 bases). CDR3 length: 12 amino acids. The V gene's germline CDR1 is MNHNY and CDR2 SVGAGI (reference sequence). The ends were cut back, 10 bases at V and 1 base at J, with 11 bases in the middle.

This rearrangement joins TRBV6-5 to TRBJ1-1; a possible D gene is TRBD1 (6 bases). This CDR3 has 14 amino acids. Between the trimmed V and J ends, which lost 7 bases and 0 bases, there was a span of 12 bases. CDR1 is MNHEY, CDR2 SVGAGI, per germline. CDR3 residues: CASTQGGMNTEAFF. Here the CDR3 DNA reads TGTGCCAGCACACAGGGTGGAATGAACACTGAAGCTTTCTTT.

There are a few counts of this clone. The chain employs TRBV5-6 and TRBJ2-2, with D tentatively TRBD1 (6 bases). The CDR3 runs 15 residues. The germline V gene has CDR1 SGHDT and CDR2 YYEEEE. The V and J ends lost 1 base and 1 base respectively, with 8 bases between them. CDR3 DNA sequence: TGTGCCAGCAGCTTGCTACAGGGGAACACCGGGGAGCTGTTTTTT. Amino acids: CASSLLQGNTGELFF.